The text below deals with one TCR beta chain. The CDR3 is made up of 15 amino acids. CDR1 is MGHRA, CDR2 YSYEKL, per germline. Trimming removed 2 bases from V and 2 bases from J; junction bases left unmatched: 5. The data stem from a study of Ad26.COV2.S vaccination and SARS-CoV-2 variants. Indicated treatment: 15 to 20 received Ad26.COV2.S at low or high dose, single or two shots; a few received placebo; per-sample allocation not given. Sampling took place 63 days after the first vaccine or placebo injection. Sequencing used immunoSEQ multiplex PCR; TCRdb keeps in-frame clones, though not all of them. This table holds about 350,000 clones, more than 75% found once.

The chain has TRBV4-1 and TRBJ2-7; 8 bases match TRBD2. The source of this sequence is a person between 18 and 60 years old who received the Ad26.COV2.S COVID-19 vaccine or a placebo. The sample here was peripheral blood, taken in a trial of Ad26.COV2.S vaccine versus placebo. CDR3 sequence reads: CASSQSGLVPYEQYF. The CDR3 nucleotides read TGCGCCAGCAGCCAATCGGGACTAGTTCCCTACGAGCAGTACTTC.